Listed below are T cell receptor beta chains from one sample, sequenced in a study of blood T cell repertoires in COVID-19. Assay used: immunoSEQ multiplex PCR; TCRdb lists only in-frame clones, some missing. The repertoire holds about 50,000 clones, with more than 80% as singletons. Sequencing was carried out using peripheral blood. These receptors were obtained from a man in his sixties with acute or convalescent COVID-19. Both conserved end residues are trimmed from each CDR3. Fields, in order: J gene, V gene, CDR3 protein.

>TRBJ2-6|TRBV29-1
SVTSGNSGANVLT
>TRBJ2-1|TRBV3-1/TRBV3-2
ASSQRWGGEQF
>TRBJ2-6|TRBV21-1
ASSKTLQAASGANVLT
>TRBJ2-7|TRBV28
ASSLSGLYEQY
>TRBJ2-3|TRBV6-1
ASSEALAGGTNTQY
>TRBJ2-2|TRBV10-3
AISPTGGADPANTGELF
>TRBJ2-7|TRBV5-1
ASSLWTGIPYEQY
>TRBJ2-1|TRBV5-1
ASSLWVGAGSAYNEQF
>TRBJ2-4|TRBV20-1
SALRGRLY
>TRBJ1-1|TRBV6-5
ASSQGTRNTEAF
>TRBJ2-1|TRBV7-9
ASSPLPSLYNEQF
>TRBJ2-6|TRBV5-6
ASSLEPGANVLT
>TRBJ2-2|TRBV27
ASSQPTKVTGELF
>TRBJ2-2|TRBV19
ASWAYTGELF
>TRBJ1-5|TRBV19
ASSTTTGGVLGNQPQH
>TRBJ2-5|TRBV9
ASSVFPRAETQY